Here is one T cell receptor (beta chain) with its context. This sample stems from a study of OX40 agonist ivuxolimab in advanced cancers. Measured with immunoSEQ multiplex PCR; TCRdb has only the in-frame clones, and not every one. The repertoire consists of roughly 80,000 clones, with about 86% occurring once and the leading ten covering around 6.6%. This TCR derives from an adult with an advanced solid tumor such as melanoma, head and neck, liver or kidney cancer. The material was CD4+ or CD8+ T cells sorted from blood, obtained in a trial of the OX40 agonist ivuxolimab.

For the CDR3, the DNA is TGTGCCACTTTTGCGCATGGGGACAGAGCATATGGCTACACCTTC. Translating it yields CATFAHGDRAYGYTF. The V call is TRBV19, the J call TRBJ1-2, with TRBD1 identical over 7 bases. The CDR3 has 15 residues. V dropped 10 bases and J dropped 5; count of bases not matched to a gene: 16. Germline V gene sequence: CDR1 LNHDA, CDR2 SQIVND (reference sequence).